In its sample, the clone carrying this T cell receptor beta chain was seen once. What it binds is not known. This specimen comes from a study of cytomegalovirus exposure and HLA in healthy donors. Overall study context: There were around 100 million unique TCR beta sequences, drawn from roughly 200 million T cells, in an earlier analysis. HLA-typed donors contributed some 85 million unique TCRs, which were held in an early data release.

Study-level results: Researchers had no immune exposure information except CMV serostatus available. In a later analysis, across HLA loci, associated TCR counts were highest for DRB1, lowest for HLA-C.

With 0 bases removed from V and 5 bases from J, the gap between germline ends came to 20 bases. CDR1 is SGDLS, CDR2 YYNGEE, per germline. CDR3 length: 17 residues. PCR was performed using 60 Vbeta and 13 Jbeta primers. Sequencing was performed with immunoSEQ multiplex PCR; in TCRdb, only in-frame clones are kept and a portion is missing. The sample consists of around 200,000 clones, around 83% of them appearing once. The sequenced sample consisted of PBMCs. V gene TRBV9 combines with J gene TRBJ1-2; maybe TRBD1 (6 bases). This TCR was recovered from a middle-aged man in good health and CMV-seronegative. CDR3 residues: CASSVAARGPLGYGYTF. In DNA, the CDR3 is TGTGCCAGCAGCGTAGCTGCCAGGGGCCCTCTTGGGTATGGCTACACCTTC.